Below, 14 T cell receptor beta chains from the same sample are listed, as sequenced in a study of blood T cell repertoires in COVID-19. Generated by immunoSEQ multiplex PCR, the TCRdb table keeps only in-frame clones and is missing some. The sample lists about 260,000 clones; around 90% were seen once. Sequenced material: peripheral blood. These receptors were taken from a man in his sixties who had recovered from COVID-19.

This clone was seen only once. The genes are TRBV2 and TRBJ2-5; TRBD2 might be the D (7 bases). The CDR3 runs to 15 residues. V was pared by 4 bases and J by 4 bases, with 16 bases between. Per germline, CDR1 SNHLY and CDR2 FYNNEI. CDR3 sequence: CASSVGGARGETQYF. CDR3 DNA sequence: TGTGCCAGCAGTGTGGGGGGGGCTAGGGGAGAGACCCAGTACTTC.

The CDR3 DNA sequence: TGTGCCAGCAGCACCCCGACAGGGGGCATTGAAAAACTGTTTTTT. The encoded protein is CASSTPTGGIEKLFF. This chain connects TRBV9 to TRBJ1-4; 10 nucleotides agree with TRBD1. CDR1 and CDR2 (germline): SGDLS, YYNGEE. The CDR3 covers 15 residues. With 4 bases clipped from V and 7 bases from J, the junction kept 7 bases outside the gene matches.

The CDR3 coding sequence is TGTGCCAGCAGTGACCCTAGCTCTGGAAACACCATATATTTT. Translating it yields CASSDPSSGNTIYF. The rearrangement links TRBV2 to TRBJ1-3; no definite D call. Germline values: CDR1 SNHLY, CDR2 FYNNEI. V was pared by 3 bases and J by 0 bases, with 6 bases between. The CDR3 extends over 14 amino acids.

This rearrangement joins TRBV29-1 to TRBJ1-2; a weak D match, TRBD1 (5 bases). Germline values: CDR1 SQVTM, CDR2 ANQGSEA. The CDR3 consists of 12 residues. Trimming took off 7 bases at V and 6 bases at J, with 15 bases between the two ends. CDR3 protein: CSAGSGLDGYTF. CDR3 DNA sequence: TGCAGCGCCGGATCAGGGCTGGATGGCTACACCTTC.

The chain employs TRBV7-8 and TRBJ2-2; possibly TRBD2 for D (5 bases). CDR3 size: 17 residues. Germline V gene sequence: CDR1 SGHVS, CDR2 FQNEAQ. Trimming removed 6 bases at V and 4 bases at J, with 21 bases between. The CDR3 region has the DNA TGTGCCAGCAGTTACGTCGGACTTTGGGCGGCCACCGGGGAGCTGTTTTTT. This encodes CASSYVGLWAATGELFF.

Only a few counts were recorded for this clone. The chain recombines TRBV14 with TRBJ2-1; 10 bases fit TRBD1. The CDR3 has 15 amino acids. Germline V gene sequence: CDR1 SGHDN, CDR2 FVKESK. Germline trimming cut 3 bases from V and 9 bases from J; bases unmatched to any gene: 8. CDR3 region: CASSQWTGGKGEQFF. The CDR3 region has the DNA TGTGCCAGCAGCCAGTGGACAGGGGGTAAGGGTGAGCAGTTCTTC.

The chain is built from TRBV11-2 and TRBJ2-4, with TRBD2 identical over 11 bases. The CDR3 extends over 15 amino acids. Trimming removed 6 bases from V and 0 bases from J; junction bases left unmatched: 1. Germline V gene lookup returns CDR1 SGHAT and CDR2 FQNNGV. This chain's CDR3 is CASRGLAGAKNIQYF. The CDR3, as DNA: TGTGCCAGCAGAGGACTAGCGGGAGCCAAAAACATTCAGTACTTC.

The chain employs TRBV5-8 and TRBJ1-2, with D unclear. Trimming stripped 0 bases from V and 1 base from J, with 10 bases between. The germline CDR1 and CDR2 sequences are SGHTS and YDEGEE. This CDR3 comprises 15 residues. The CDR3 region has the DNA TGTGCCAGCAGCTTGGCCTGGAGAGGTAACTATGGCTACACCTTC. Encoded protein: CASSLAWRGNYGYTF.

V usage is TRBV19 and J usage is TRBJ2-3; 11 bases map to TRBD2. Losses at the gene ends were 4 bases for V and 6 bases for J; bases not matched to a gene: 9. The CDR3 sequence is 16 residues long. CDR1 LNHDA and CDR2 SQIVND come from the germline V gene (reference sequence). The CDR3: CASSKSSGGKADTQYF. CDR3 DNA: TGTGCCAGTAGTAAATCTAGCGGGGGGAAGGCGGATACGCAGTATTTT.

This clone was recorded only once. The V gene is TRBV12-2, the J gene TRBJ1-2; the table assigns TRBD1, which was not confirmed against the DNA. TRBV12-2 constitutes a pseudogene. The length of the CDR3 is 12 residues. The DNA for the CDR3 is TGTGCTCCTCACGATGACAGTAGCGGCTACACCTTC. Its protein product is CAPHDDSSGYTF.

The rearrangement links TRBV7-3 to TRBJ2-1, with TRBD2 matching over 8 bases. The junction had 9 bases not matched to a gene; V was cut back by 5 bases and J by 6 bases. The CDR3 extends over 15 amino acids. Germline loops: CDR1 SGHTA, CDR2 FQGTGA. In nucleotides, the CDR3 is TGTGCCAGCAGCCAAACCGGGACTAGGAGCAATGAGCAGTTCTTC. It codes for CASSQTGTRSNEQFF.

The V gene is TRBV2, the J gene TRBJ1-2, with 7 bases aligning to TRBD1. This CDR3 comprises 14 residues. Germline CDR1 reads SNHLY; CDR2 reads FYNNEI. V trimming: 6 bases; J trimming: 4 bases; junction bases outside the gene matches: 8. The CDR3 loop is CASRRGQASYGYTF. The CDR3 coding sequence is TGTGCCAGCAGGAGAGGACAGGCTAGCTATGGCTACACCTTC.

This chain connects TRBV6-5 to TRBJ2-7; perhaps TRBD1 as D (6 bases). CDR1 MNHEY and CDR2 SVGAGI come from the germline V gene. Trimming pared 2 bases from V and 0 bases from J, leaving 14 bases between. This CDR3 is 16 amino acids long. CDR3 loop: CASSYRGTGLSYEQYF. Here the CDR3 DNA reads TGTGCCAGCAGTTACCGAGGAACAGGGCTCTCCTACGAGCAGTACTTC.

The CDR3 region is CASSELTGYGYTF. The CDR3 DNA follows: TGTGCCAGCAGTGAATTGACGGGATATGGCTACACCTTC. The chain employs TRBV2 and TRBJ1-2; D is uncertain. The CDR3 covers 13 residues. Germline V gene data show CDR1 as SNHLY and CDR2 as FYNNEI. Trimming stripped 2 bases from V and 5 bases from J, with 9 bases between.